Following are 16 T cell receptor beta chains from one sample sequenced in a study of TIL therapy for anti-PD-1-resistant metastatic lung cancer (dated by TCRdb to about 2021). The immunoSEQ v3 hsTCRB kit was used to amplify TCR beta CDR3 regions from genomic DNA through bias-controlled multiplex PCR. TCRdb stores this immuneACCESS table with in-frame sequences only. Part of the clones is absent; in the studies checked, under half of the shortfall reflects unresolved V genes, and no reason is known for the rest. Counted in this sample were some 52,000 clones; less than 80% of them appeared once. The ten biggest clones cover around 4.8% of the sample. The meaning of the sample's time point label: pre-treatment sample, taken before nivolumab and TIL therapy. The sequences come from blood, collected at baseline. These receptors all stem from a woman between 30 and 80 years old with non-small cell lung cancer.

J is TRBJ2-3 and V is TRBV11-2; D is unclear. The CDR3 has 15 amino acids. V was trimmed by 0 bases and J by 3 bases, leaving 10 bases between them. CDR1 and CDR2 (germline): SGHAT, FQNNGV. The CDR3 DNA reads TGTGCCAGCAGCTTAGAGGGCTGGAGAACAGATACGCAGTATTTT. It yields the protein CASSLEGWRTDTQYF.

This clone was found once. This chain connects TRBV6-5 to TRBJ1-2, with 11 bases that match TRBD1. Germline CDR1 is MNHEY and CDR2 is SVGAGI. The CDR3 has 14 residues. The junction had 6 bases not matched to a gene; V was cut back by 9 bases and J by 3 bases. The CDR3 DNA sequence: TGTGCCAGTCCCGGACAGGGGGCATACTATGGCTACACCTTC. Residues: CASPGQGAYYGYTF.

This clone was counted only a few times. V gene TRBV19 combines with J gene TRBJ1-2, with 7 nucleotides matching TRBD1. Germline V CDR1 and CDR2: LNHDA, SQIVND (reference sequence). The CDR3 sequence is 15 residues long. The junction had 12 bases not matched to a gene; V was cut back by 4 bases and J by 7 bases. The CDR3 loop is CASSTPTTGIGGYTF. The CDR3 coding sequence is TGTGCCAGTAGTACCCCCACGACAGGGATCGGTGGCTACACCTTC.

The chain couples TRBV18 to TRBJ2-7; D may match TRBD1 or TRBD2 (6 bases each). V gave up 3 bases and J gave up 2 bases, with 20 bases separating them. CDR3 size: 17 residues. In germline, CDR1 is KGHSH, CDR2 LQKENI. CDR3 region: CASSPLAGLGGPYEQYF. In DNA form, the CDR3 reads TGTGCCAGCTCACCTCTAGCCGGATTAGGGGGGCCCTACGAGCAGTACTTC.

The chain uses TRBV2 and TRBJ1-1; D perhaps matches TRBD1 (6 bases). V was shortened by 6 bases and J by 0 bases, with 17 bases between the two germline ends. The CDR3 runs to 16 residues. Germline V gives CDR1 SNHLY, CDR2 FYNNEI. CDR3 in DNA: TGTGCCAGCAGCAAACGACAGGCAATCATGAACACTGAAGCTTTCTTT. Amino acids: CASSKRQAIMNTEAFF.

CDR3 DNA sequence: TGTGCCAGCTCTGAGGCGGGAGATCAGCCCCAGCATTTT. Amino acid sequence: CASSEAGDQPQHF. The chain recombines TRBV18 with TRBJ1-5; D remains ambiguous. Germline CDR1 reads KGHSH; CDR2 reads LQKENI. V dropped 6 bases and J dropped 5 bases, with 11 bases sitting between them. This CDR3 contains 13 residues.

The rearrangement uses TRBV5-6 and TRBJ1-2; a weak D match, TRBD1 (6 bases). V lost 0 bases and J lost 7, with 10 bases in between. This CDR3 is 13 amino acids long. Germline values: CDR1 SGHDT, CDR2 YYEEEE. The CDR3 reads CASSLDPGVGYTF. As DNA, the CDR3 is TGTGCCAGCAGCTTGGACCCAGGGGTTGGCTACACCTTC.

The genes are TRBV29-1 and TRBJ2-7, with no clear D. The V gene lost 2 bases and the J gene lost 0 bases, with 8 bases spanning the gap. Germline-derived CDR1 and CDR2 are SQVTM and ANQGSEA. This CDR3 region has 13 residues. Here the CDR3 reads CSVEWGTSYEQYF. Written as DNA, the CDR3 is TGCAGCGTTGAATGGGGAACCTCCTACGAGCAGTACTTC.

V is TRBV9 and J is TRBJ2-2; TRBD1 might be the D (5 bases). Trimming left V 3 bases short and J 0 bases short, with 9 bases between. The germline V gene encodes CDR1 SGDLS and CDR2 YYNGEE. The CDR3 runs 15 residues. The CDR3 DNA follows: TGTGCCAGCAGCGCACAGGCCGCGAACACCGGGGAGCTGTTTTTT. This codes for CASSAQAANTGELFF. Filled out from reference TRBV9 and TRBJ2-2, the complete variable domain reads DSGVTQTPKHLITATGQRVTLRCSPRSGDLSVYWYQQSLDQGLQFLIQYYNGEERAKGNILERFSAQQFPDLHSELNLSSLELGDSALYFCASSAQAANTGELFFGEGSRLTVL.

This clone was recorded once. The chain joins TRBV6-5 to TRBJ2-5; 9 bases map to TRBD1. The V and J ends lost 7 bases and 11 bases, in that order; junction bases with no gene match: 8. In germline, CDR1 is MNHEY, CDR2 SVGAGI. The CDR3 spans 12 residues. CDR3 nucleotides: TGTGCCAGCACCCGACAGGGGGGAGAGCAGTACTTC. Its protein is CASTRQGGEQYF.

V usage is TRBV18 and J usage is TRBJ2-6; D remains ambiguous. This CDR3 spans 17 amino acids. CDR1 is KGHSH, CDR2 LQKENI, per germline. V was clipped by 2 bases and J by 1 base, with 12 bases between them. The CDR3 nucleotides are TGTGCCAGCTCACCAATGGATTTAATTTCTGGGGCCAACGTCCTGACTTTC. Its translation: CASSPMDLISGANVLTF.

The genes are TRBV23-1 and TRBJ1-1; D might be TRBD1 (6 bases). TRBV23-1 is treated as an ORF (open reading frame) with a function not yet certain. CDR3 length: 15 residues. V was pared by 0 bases and J by 5 bases, with 13 bases between. CDR3 sequence reads: CASSQSSGVGTEAFF. In DNA, the CDR3 is TGCGCCAGCAGTCAATCGTCAGGGGTGGGGACTGAAGCTTTCTTT.

The chain combines TRBV4-1 with TRBJ1-1, with TRBD1 identical over 7 bases. Trimming took 4 bases from V and 0 from J; bases not matched to a gene: 8. The V gene's germline CDR1 is MGHRA and CDR2 YSYEKL. The CDR3 is made up of 16 amino acids. In DNA form, the CDR3 reads TGCGCCAGCAGCCCGATGGGGACAGTTATGAACACTGAAGCTTTCTTT. It yields the protein CASSPMGTVMNTEAFF.

This chain uses TRBV9 with TRBJ2-6; D unresolved. This CDR3 spans 17 amino acids. Trimming pared 3 bases from V and 0 bases from J, leaving 13 bases between. CDR1 is SGDLS, CDR2 YYNGEE, per germline. The CDR3 sequence is CASSDYYNPSGANVLTF. The CDR3 coding sequence is TGTGCCAGCAGCGACTACTATAATCCCTCTGGGGCCAACGTCCTGACTTTC.

The table lists this clone with a few counts. The rearrangement uses TRBV11-3 and TRBJ1-1; no definite D call. There are 13 residues in the CDR3. Looked up from germline, CDR1 is SGHNT and CDR2 is YENEEA. V was shortened by 5 bases and J by 2 bases, with 9 bases between the two germline ends. The CDR3 DNA reads as TGTGCCAGCAGCATTGGGAGTAACACTGAAGCTTTCTTT. This translates into CASSIGSNTEAFF.

In nucleotides, the CDR3 is TGTGCCAGCAGCCGTGACGGGGAAAGGGCCTACAATGAGCAGTTCTTC. Translated: CASSRDGERAYNEQFF. The chain couples TRBV7-8 to TRBJ2-1, with TRBD2 as a possible D gene (5 bases). The CDR3 consists of 16 residues. Deletions cut 5 bases from V and 2 bases from J, with 16 bases between. Germline V lookup: CDR1 SGHVS, CDR2 FQNEAQ.